This T cell receptor beta chain was sequenced during a study of T-cell memory formation after mild COVID-19. Study as a whole: Across donors, TCR clusters were largely donor specific. Points from the study as a whole: Clones contracting across day 15 to 85 had a balanced CD4/CD8 profile; later expanding clones leaned CD4+. For contracting clones, CD4+ ones sat mainly in CM and EM, CD8+ in EMRA.

V was clipped by 5 bases and J by 0 bases, with 13 bases between them. The length of the CDR3 is 16 residues. The germline V gene has CDR1 MDHEN and CDR2 SYDVKM. 5'RACE with constant-segment primers built TCRalpha and TCRbeta cDNA libraries with UMIs. Via MiXCR, TCRdb re-called the 5' RACE reads, giving one row per CDR3 protein. The top ten clones hold less than 45% of a sample with 90,000 to 120,000 distinct CDR3 sequences, 13% to 15% of them seen once. This clonotype was seen a few times. Its antigen remains unidentified. The receptor's source is a man younger than 35 who had mild COVID-19 (a few samples of this study predate the infection). Cell type and time point are not known. The rearrangement uses TRBV28 and TRBJ2-2; a weak D match, TRBD1 (5 bases). The sample taken for sequencing was PBMCs or a T cell subset sorted from them (not recorded which). The CDR3 region is CASSPIDRSNTGELFF. CDR3 DNA: TGTGCCAGCAGTCCAATCGACAGATCGAACACCGGGGAGCTGTTTTTT.